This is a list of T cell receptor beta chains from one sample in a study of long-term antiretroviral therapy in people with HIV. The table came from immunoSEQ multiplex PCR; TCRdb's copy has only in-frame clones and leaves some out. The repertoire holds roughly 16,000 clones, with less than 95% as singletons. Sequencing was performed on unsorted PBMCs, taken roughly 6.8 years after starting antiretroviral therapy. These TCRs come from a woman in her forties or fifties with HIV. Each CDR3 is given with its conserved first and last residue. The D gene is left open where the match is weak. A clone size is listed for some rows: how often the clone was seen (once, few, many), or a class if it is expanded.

cdr3_aa: CASSPIGVLGTGELFF
cdr3_nt: TGTGCCAGCAGCCCAATAGGGGTATTGGGGACCGGGGAGCTGTTTTTT
j_call: TRBJ2-2
clone_size: NA
v_call: TRBV14
d_call: NA

cdr3_aa: CAGDRGLTNEQFF
cdr3_nt: TGTGCCGGCGACAGGGGGCTGACAAATGAGCAGTTCTTC
j_call: TRBJ2-1
clone_size: NA
v_call: TRBV2
d_call: TRBD1

cdr3_aa: CASSHPGSGPSGDEQFF
cdr3_nt: TGCGCCAGCAGCCATCCCGGGTCGGGGCCCTCCGGGGATGAGCAGTTCTTC
j_call: TRBJ2-1
clone_size: NA
v_call: TRBV4-1
d_call: NA

cdr3_aa: CARSPGLVDEQYF
cdr3_nt: TGTGCCAGAAGCCCGGGACTAGTGGACGAGCAGTACTTC
j_call: TRBJ2-7
clone_size: NA
v_call: TRBV5-3
d_call: TRBD2

cdr3_aa: CASSSRLGGAGELFF
cdr3_nt: TGTGCCAGCAGTTCACGACTAGGAGGGGCCGGGGAGCTGTTTTTT
j_call: TRBJ2-2
clone_size: NA
v_call: TRBV6-6
d_call: NA

cdr3_aa: CASSVGDGNEQFF
cdr3_nt: TGTGCCAGCAGCGTTGGGGATGGCAATGAGCAGTTCTTC
j_call: TRBJ2-1
clone_size: NA
v_call: TRBV9
d_call: NA

cdr3_aa: CASSPVGETQYF
cdr3_nt: TGTGCCAGCAGCCCCGTGGGGGAGACCCAGTACTTC
j_call: TRBJ2-5
clone_size: NA
v_call: TRBV5-4
d_call: NA

cdr3_aa: CASSQDGSQGTHEQYF
cdr3_nt: TGCGCCAGCAGCCAAGATGGGAGCCAGGGGACCCACGAGCAGTACTTC
j_call: TRBJ2-7
clone_size: NA
v_call: TRBV4-1
d_call: NA

cdr3_aa: CASSIEGLSTNYGYTF
cdr3_nt: TGTGCCAGTAGTATAGAGGGACTCTCTACCAACTATGGCTACACCTTC
j_call: TRBJ1-2
clone_size: NA
v_call: TRBV19
d_call: NA

cdr3_aa: CASRGVGRETQYF
cdr3_nt: TGTGCCAGCAGAGGGGTGGGCAGGGAGACCCAGTACTTC
j_call: TRBJ2-5
clone_size: NA
v_call: TRBV6-6
d_call: NA

cdr3_aa: CASSRVQLPGTDTQYF
cdr3_nt: TGTGCCAGCAGCCGGGTCCAGCTTCCGGGGACAGATACGCAGTATTTT
j_call: TRBJ2-3
clone_size: NA
v_call: TRBV5-5
d_call: NA

cdr3_aa: CASTQGRETYNEQFF
cdr3_nt: TGTGCCAGCACCCAGGGGAGGGAGACGTACAATGAGCAGTTCTTC
j_call: TRBJ2-1
clone_size: once
v_call: TRBV9
d_call: NA

cdr3_aa: CASTVTSSGANVLTF
cdr3_nt: TGTGCCAGCACCGTCACTAGCTCTGGGGCCAACGTCCTGACTTTC
j_call: TRBJ2-6
clone_size: NA
v_call: TRBV6-1
d_call: NA

cdr3_aa: CASSSSTRGYEQYF
cdr3_nt: TGTGCCAGCAGCTCATCAACAAGGGGCTACGAGCAGTACTTC
j_call: TRBJ2-7
clone_size: NA
v_call: TRBV7-9
d_call: NA

cdr3_aa: CASSYMGPYEQYF
cdr3_nt: TGTGCCAGCAGTTACATGGGGCCCTACGAGCAGTACTTC
j_call: TRBJ2-7
clone_size: once
v_call: TRBV6-5
d_call: NA

cdr3_aa: CASSLGGTEGNQPQHF
cdr3_nt: TGTGCCAGCAGCTTGGGGGGGACAGAAGGAAATCAGCCCCAGCATTTT
j_call: TRBJ1-5
clone_size: NA
v_call: TRBV5-4
d_call: TRBD1

cdr3_aa: CASSVLTGGPSNQPQHF
cdr3_nt: TGTGCCAGCAGCGTCCTGACAGGGGGCCCTAGCAATCAGCCCCAGCATTTT
j_call: TRBJ1-5
clone_size: NA
v_call: TRBV28
d_call: TRBD1

cdr3_aa: CASSLRLHTDTQYF
cdr3_nt: TGTGCCAGCAGCTTAAGACTACACACAGATACGCAGTATTTT
j_call: TRBJ2-3
clone_size: NA
v_call: TRBV11-2
d_call: NA

cdr3_aa: CASSLGQNSAETQYF
cdr3_nt: TGTGCCAGCAGCCTTGGCCAGAACAGCGCAGAGACCCAGTACTTC
j_call: TRBJ2-5
clone_size: NA
v_call: TRBV7-2
d_call: NA

cdr3_aa: CASSKGGGLDTQYF
cdr3_nt: TGTGCCAGCAGCAAAGGGGGCGGGCTAGATACGCAGTATTTT
j_call: TRBJ2-3
clone_size: NA
v_call: TRBV7-2
d_call: TRBD1

cdr3_aa: CASSELRGGFQETQYF
cdr3_nt: TGTGCCAGCAGTGAGTTAAGGGGAGGATTCCAAGAGACCCAGTACTTC
j_call: TRBJ2-5
clone_size: NA
v_call: TRBV6-1
d_call: NA

cdr3_aa: CASSLGMDRVSEQYF
cdr3_nt: TGCGCCAGCAGCTTGGGAATGGACAGGGTAAGCGAGCAGTACTTC
j_call: TRBJ2-7
clone_size: NA
v_call: TRBV5-1
d_call: TRBD1

cdr3_aa: CASSPETGYSGNTIYF
cdr3_nt: TGTGCCAGCAGCCCTGAGACAGGATACTCTGGAAACACCATATATTTT
j_call: TRBJ1-3
clone_size: NA
v_call: TRBV7-9
d_call: NA

cdr3_aa: CASSYSSGLADNEQFF
cdr3_nt: TGTGCCAGCAGTTACTCGTCGGGACTAGCGGACAATGAGCAGTTCTTC
j_call: TRBJ2-1
clone_size: NA
v_call: TRBV6-5
d_call: TRBD2

cdr3_aa: CASMGEGFYEQYF
cdr3_nt: TGTGCCAGCATGGGCGAGGGGTTCTACGAGCAGTACTTC
j_call: TRBJ2-7
clone_size: NA
v_call: TRBV21-1
d_call: NA

cdr3_aa: CASSLGSGNTIYF
cdr3_nt: TGTGCCAGCAGCTTAGGATCGGGAAACACCATATATTTT
j_call: TRBJ1-3
clone_size: NA
v_call: TRBV13
d_call: NA

cdr3_aa: CASRTTGTGGTEAFF
cdr3_nt: TGTGCCAGCAGAACCACCGGGACAGGGGGAACTGAAGCTTTCTTT
j_call: TRBJ1-1
clone_size: NA
v_call: TRBV28
d_call: TRBD1

cdr3_aa: CASSFYRGAETQYF
cdr3_nt: TGTGCCAGCAGTTTCTACCGAGGGGCAGAGACCCAGTACTTC
j_call: TRBJ2-5
clone_size: NA
v_call: TRBV27
d_call: NA

cdr3_aa: CASSYRQGVFF
cdr3_nt: TGTGCCAGCAGTTACCGTCAGGGGGTTTTCTTC
j_call: TRBJ1-2
clone_size: NA
v_call: TRBV28
d_call: TRBD1

cdr3_aa: CASSEGISGNTIYF
cdr3_nt: TGTGCCAGCAGTGAAGGCATCTCTGGAAACACCATATATTTT
j_call: TRBJ1-3
clone_size: NA
v_call: TRBV2
d_call: NA

cdr3_aa: CASSIWPGLAGVDEQFF
cdr3_nt: TGTGCCAGTAGTATATGGCCGGGTCTAGCGGGAGTGGATGAGCAGTTCTTC
j_call: TRBJ2-1
clone_size: NA
v_call: TRBV19
d_call: TRBD2

cdr3_aa: CASSLLQGAGKNIQYF
cdr3_nt: TGTGCCAGCAGCTTGTTACAGGGGGCAGGCAAAAACATTCAGTACTTC
j_call: TRBJ2-4
clone_size: NA
v_call: TRBV5-6
d_call: TRBD1

cdr3_aa: CSVDGLSDTQYF
cdr3_nt: TGCAGCGTTGATGGACTTTCAGATACGCAGTATTTT
j_call: TRBJ2-3
clone_size: NA
v_call: TRBV29-1
d_call: NA

cdr3_aa: CASSQDRLSWYEQYF
cdr3_nt: TGTGCCAGCAGCCAAGATCGGCTTTCTTGGTACGAGCAGTACTTC
j_call: TRBJ2-7
clone_size: NA
v_call: TRBV14
d_call: NA

cdr3_aa: CASSAGQGAYGYTF
cdr3_nt: TGTGCCAGCAGTGCGGGACAGGGAGCCTATGGCTACACCTTC
j_call: TRBJ1-2
clone_size: NA
v_call: TRBV6-5
d_call: TRBD1

cdr3_aa: CASSLGTGSEKLFF
cdr3_nt: TGTGCCAGCAGCTTGGGTACAGGGAGTGAAAAACTGTTTTTT
j_call: TRBJ1-4
clone_size: NA
v_call: TRBV5-6
d_call: NA

cdr3_aa: CASSYDATQYF
cdr3_nt: TGTGCCAGCAGTTACGACGCTACGCAGTATTTT
j_call: TRBJ2-3
clone_size: NA
v_call: TRBV27
d_call: NA

cdr3_aa: CASNRDDYEQYF
cdr3_nt: TGTGCCAGTAACCGGGACGACTACGAGCAGTACTTC
j_call: TRBJ2-7
clone_size: NA
v_call: TRBV2
d_call: NA

cdr3_aa: CASSYIAGESAYEQYF
cdr3_nt: TGCGCCAGCAGCTACATAGCGGGAGAATCCGCCTACGAGCAGTACTTC
j_call: TRBJ2-7
clone_size: NA
v_call: TRBV4-1
d_call: TRBD2

cdr3_aa: CASGGSSGANVLTF
cdr3_nt: TGTGCCAGCGGGGGGAGCTCTGGGGCCAACGTCCTGACTTTC
j_call: TRBJ2-6
clone_size: few
v_call: TRBV6-5
d_call: NA

cdr3_aa: CASSPNRAGLSYNEQFF
cdr3_nt: TGTGCCAGCAGCCCAAACAGGGCAGGGCTCTCCTACAATGAGCAGTTCTTC
j_call: TRBJ2-1
clone_size: NA
v_call: TRBV7-6
d_call: NA

cdr3_aa: CASSPGQGSRTQYF
cdr3_nt: TGTGCCAGCAGTCCGGGACAGGGGTCTCGGACGCAGTATTTT
j_call: TRBJ2-3
clone_size: NA
v_call: TRBV6-4
d_call: TRBD1

cdr3_aa: CSVDSGSSYEQYF
cdr3_nt: TGCAGCGTTGATTCAGGGTCATCCTACGAGCAGTACTTC
j_call: TRBJ2-7
clone_size: NA
v_call: TRBV29-1
d_call: NA

cdr3_aa: CASTSGPPFRYF
cdr3_nt: TGTGCCAGCACCTCCGGGCCCCCCTTTAGGTACTTC
j_call: TRBJ2-7
clone_size: NA
v_call: TRBV2
d_call: NA

cdr3_aa: CASSPWLGGATDTQYF
cdr3_nt: TGTGCCAGCAGCCCTTGGCTCGGCGGGGCCACAGATACGCAGTATTTT
j_call: TRBJ2-3
clone_size: NA
v_call: TRBV7-9
d_call: NA

cdr3_aa: CASNLGPGGYTF
cdr3_nt: TGTGCCAGCAACCTGGGGCCGGGGGGCTACACCTTC
j_call: TRBJ1-2
clone_size: NA
v_call: TRBV11-2
d_call: NA

cdr3_aa: CASSLGGGRNEKLFF
cdr3_nt: TGCGCCAGCAGCTTGGGAGGGGGAAGGAATGAAAAACTGTTTTTT
j_call: TRBJ1-4
clone_size: NA
v_call: TRBV5-1
d_call: NA

cdr3_aa: CATSRGGARGTFSGNTIYF
cdr3_nt: TGTGCCACCAGCAGAGGGGGCGCCAGGGGGACCTTCTCTGGAAACACCATATATTTT
j_call: TRBJ1-3
clone_size: NA
v_call: TRBV15
d_call: TRBD1

cdr3_aa: CASSAITGFNEQFF
cdr3_nt: TGTGCTAGCAGCGCGATTACAGGGTTCAATGAGCAGTTCTTC
j_call: TRBJ2-1
clone_size: NA
v_call: TRBV7-7
d_call: NA

cdr3_aa: CASSPFLLAGLTDTQYF
cdr3_nt: TGTGCCAGCAGCCCATTCCTTCTAGCGGGGCTCACAGATACGCAGTATTTT
j_call: TRBJ2-3
clone_size: NA
v_call: TRBV11-2
d_call: TRBD2

cdr3_aa: CATSGPRPQPQHF
cdr3_nt: TGTGCCACCAGCGGTCCCCGACCTCAGCCCCAGCATTTT
j_call: TRBJ1-5
clone_size: NA
v_call: TRBV15
d_call: NA

cdr3_aa: CSVESQILYNEQFF
cdr3_nt: TGCAGCGTTGAAAGTCAAATCCTATACAATGAGCAGTTCTTC
j_call: TRBJ2-1
clone_size: NA
v_call: TRBV29-1
d_call: NA

cdr3_aa: CASSLFGGPNQPQHF
cdr3_nt: TGTGCCAGCAGCTTATTCGGGGGCCCCAATCAGCCCCAGCATTTT
j_call: TRBJ1-5
clone_size: NA
v_call: TRBV11-2
d_call: NA

cdr3_aa: CASSQETRELFF
cdr3_nt: TGTGCCAGCAGCCAAGAGACCCGGGAGCTGTTTTTT
j_call: TRBJ2-2
clone_size: NA
v_call: TRBV4-2
d_call: NA

cdr3_aa: CASSLSGTWDTEAFF
cdr3_nt: TGTGCCAGCAGTTTATCTGGGACGTGGGACACTGAAGCTTTCTTT
j_call: TRBJ1-1
clone_size: NA
v_call: TRBV27
d_call: NA

cdr3_aa: CASSDSQGANEKLFF
cdr3_nt: TGTGCCAGCAGCGATTCCCAGGGGGCTAATGAAAAACTGTTTTTT
j_call: TRBJ1-4
clone_size: NA
v_call: TRBV2
d_call: TRBD1